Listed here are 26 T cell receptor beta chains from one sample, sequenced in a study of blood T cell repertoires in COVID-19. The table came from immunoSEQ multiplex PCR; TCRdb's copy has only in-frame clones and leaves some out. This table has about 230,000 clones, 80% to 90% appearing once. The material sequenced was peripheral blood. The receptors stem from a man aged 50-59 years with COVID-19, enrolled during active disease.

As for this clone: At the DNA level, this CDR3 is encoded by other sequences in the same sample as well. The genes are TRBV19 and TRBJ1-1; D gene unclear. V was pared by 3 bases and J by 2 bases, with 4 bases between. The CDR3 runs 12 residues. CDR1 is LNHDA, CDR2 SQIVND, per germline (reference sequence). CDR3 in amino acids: CASSIRNTEAFF. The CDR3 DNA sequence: TGTGCCAGTAGTATCAGAAACACTGAAGCTTTCTTT.

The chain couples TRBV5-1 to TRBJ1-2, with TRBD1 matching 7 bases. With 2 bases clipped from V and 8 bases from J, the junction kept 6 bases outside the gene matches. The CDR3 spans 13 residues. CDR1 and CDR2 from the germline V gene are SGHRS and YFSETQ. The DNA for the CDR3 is TGCGCCAGCAGCTTATTGGGGGGACAGGGCTACACCTTC. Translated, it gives CASSLLGGQGYTF.

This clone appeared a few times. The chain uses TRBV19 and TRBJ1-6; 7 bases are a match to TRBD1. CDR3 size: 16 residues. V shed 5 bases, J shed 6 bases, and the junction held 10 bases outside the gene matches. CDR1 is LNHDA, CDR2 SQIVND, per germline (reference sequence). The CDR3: CASSPNSGTVNSPLHF. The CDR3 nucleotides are TGTGCCAGTAGTCCGAATTCCGGGACAGTTAATTCACCCCTCCACTTT.

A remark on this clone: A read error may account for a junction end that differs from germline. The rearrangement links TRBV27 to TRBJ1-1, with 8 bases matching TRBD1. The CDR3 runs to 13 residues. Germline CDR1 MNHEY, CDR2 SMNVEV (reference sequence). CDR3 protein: CASRPSGGIETFF. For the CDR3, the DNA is TGTGCCAGCAGGCCATCAGGGGGCATTGAAACTTTCTTT.

This CDR3 reads CASSSTSSGNQPQHF. The DNA of the CDR3 is TGTGCCAGCAGTTCGACATCCTCTGGCAATCAGCCCCAGCATTTT. The V and J genes are TRBV6-5 and TRBJ1-5; unclear D gene. V was shortened by 4 bases and J by 2 bases, with 12 bases between the two germline ends. Looked up from germline, CDR1 is MNHEY and CDR2 is SVGAGI. The CDR3 sequence is 15 residues long.

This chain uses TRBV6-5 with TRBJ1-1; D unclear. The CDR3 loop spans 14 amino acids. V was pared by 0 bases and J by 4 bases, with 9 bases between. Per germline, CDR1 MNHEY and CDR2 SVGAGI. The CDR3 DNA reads TGTGCCAGCAGTTACTCGACCGGAGGCACTGAAGCTTTCTTT. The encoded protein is CASSYSTGGTEAFF.

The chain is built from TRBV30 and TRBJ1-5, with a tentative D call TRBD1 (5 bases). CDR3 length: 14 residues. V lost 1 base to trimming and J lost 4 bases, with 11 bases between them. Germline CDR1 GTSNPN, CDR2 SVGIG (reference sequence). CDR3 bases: TGTGCCTGGAGTGGGGGGGGAGGTAATCAGCCCCAGCATTTT. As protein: CAWSGGGGNQPQHF. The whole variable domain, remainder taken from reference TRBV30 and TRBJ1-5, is SQTIHQWPATLVQPVGSPLSLECTVEGTSNPNLYWYRQAAGRGLQLLFYSVGIGQISSEVPQNLSASRPQDRQFILSSKKLLLSDSGFYLCAWSGGGGNQPQHFGDGTRLSIL.

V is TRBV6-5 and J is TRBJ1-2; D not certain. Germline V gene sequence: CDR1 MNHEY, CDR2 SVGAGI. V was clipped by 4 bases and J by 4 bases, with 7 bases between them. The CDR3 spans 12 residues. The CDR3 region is CASSLYSYGYTF. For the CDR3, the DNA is TGTGCCAGCAGTTTGTACAGCTATGGCTACACCTTC.

The CDR3 DNA reads as TGTGCCAGCATGACTAGCGGGACGTACGAGCAGTACTTC. Translating it yields CASMTSGTYEQYF. The V call is TRBV12-3 or TRBV12-4, the J call TRBJ2-7; TRBD2 matches at 11 bases. J lost 4 bases, V lost 7 bases, and 3 bases had no gene match. The CDR3 is 13 residues long.

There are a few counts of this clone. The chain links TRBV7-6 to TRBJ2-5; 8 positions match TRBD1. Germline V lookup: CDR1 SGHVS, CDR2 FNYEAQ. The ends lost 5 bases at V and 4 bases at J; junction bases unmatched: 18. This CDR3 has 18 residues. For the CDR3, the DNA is TGTGCCAGCAGCCGCAGGGGGAGAGGACAGGGAGGAGGAGAGACCCAGTACTTC. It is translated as CASSRRGRGQGGGETQYF.

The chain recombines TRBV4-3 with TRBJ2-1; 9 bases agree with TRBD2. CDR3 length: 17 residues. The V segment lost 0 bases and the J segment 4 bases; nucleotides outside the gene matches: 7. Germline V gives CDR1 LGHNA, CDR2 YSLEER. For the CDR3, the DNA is TGCGCCAGCAGCCAAGAGATCACAGCGGGGGGATACAATGAGCAGTTCTTC. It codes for CASSQEITAGGYNEQFF.

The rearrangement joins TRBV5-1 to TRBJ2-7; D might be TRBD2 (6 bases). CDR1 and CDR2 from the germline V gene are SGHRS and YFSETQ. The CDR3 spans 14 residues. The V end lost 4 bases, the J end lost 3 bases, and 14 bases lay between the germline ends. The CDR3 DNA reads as TGCGCCAGCAGCACTGCCGCCGGGAGCTACGAGCAGTACTTC. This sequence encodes CASSTAAGSYEQYF.

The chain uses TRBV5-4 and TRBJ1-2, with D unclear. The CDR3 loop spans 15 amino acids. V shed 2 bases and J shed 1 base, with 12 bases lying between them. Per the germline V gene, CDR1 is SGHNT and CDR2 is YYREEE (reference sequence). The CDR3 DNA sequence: TGTGCCAGCAGCTTTTTCCCCGACAATAACTATGGCTACACCTTC. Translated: CASSFFPDNNYGYTF.

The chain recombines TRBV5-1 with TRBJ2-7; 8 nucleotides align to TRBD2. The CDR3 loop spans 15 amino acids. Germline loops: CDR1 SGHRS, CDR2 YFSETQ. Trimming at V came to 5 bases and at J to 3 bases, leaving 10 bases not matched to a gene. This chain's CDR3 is CASRMGSGGDYEQYF. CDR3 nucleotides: TGCGCCAGCAGAATGGGGAGCGGGGGAGACTACGAGCAGTACTTC.

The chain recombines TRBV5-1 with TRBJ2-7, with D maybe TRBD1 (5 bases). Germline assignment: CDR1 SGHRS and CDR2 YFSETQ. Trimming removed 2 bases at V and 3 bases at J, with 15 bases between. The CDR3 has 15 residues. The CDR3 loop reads CASSFPGMEDYEQYF. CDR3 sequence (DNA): TGCGCCAGCAGCTTCCCAGGGATGGAAGACTACGAGCAGTACTTC.

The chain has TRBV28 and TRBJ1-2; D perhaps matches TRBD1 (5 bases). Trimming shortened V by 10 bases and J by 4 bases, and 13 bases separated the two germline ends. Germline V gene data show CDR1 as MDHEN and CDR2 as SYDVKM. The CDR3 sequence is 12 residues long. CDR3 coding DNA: TGTGCCATGGGGCGCCGGGCCTATGGCTACACCTTC. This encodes CAMGRRAYGYTF.

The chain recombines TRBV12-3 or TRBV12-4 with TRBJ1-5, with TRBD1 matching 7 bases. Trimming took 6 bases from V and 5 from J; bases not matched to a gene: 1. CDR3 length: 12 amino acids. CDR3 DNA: TGTGCCAGCAGGCAGGGGGATCAGCCCCAGCATTTT. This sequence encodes CASRQGDQPQHF.

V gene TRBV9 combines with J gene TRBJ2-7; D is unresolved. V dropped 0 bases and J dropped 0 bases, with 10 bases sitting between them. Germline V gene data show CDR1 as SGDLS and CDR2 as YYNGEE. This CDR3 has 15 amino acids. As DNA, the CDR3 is TGTGCCAGCAGCGTAGGACTTACGAGCTCCTACGAGCAGTACTTC. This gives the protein CASSVGLTSSYEQYF.

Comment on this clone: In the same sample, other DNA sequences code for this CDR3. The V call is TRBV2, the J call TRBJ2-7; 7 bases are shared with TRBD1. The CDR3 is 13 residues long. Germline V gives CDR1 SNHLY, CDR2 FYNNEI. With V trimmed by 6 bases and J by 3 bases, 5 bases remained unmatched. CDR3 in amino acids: CASSRDSLYEQYF. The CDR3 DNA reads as TGTGCCAGCAGCAGGGACAGCCTCTACGAGCAGTACTTC.

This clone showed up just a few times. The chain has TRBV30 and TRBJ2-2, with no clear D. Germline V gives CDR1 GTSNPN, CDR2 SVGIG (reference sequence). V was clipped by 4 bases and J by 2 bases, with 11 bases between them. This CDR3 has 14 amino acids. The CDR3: CAWNGYRNTGELFF. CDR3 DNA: TGTGCCTGGAATGGGTACAGAAACACCGGGGAGCTGTTTTTT.

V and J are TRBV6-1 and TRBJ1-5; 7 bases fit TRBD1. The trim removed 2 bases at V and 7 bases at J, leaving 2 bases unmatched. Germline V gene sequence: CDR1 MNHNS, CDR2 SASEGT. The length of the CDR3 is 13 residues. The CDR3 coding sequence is TGTGCCAGCAGTGAACAGGGGGGACAGCCCCAGCATTTT. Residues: CASSEQGGQPQHF.

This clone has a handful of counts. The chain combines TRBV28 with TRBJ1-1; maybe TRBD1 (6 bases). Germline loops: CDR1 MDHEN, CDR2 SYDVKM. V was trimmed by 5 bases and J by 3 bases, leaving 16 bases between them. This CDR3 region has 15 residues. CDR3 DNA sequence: TGTGCCAGCAGTCAAGGACAGCGGTATGACACTGAAGCTTTCTTT. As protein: CASSQGQRYDTEAFF.

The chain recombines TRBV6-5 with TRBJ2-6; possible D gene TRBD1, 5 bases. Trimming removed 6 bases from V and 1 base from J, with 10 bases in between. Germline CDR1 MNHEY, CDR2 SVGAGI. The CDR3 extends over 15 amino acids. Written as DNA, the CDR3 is TGTGCCAGCAGCCCCGCAGGGTCTGGGGCCAACGTCCTGACTTTC. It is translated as CASSPAGSGANVLTF.

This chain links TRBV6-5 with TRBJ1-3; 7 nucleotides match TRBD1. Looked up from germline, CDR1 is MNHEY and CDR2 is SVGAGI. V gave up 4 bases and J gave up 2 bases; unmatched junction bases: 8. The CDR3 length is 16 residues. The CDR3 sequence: CASSWGQTGTGNTIYF. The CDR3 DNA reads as TGTGCCAGCAGTTGGGGGCAGACAGGGACTGGAAACACCATATATTTT.

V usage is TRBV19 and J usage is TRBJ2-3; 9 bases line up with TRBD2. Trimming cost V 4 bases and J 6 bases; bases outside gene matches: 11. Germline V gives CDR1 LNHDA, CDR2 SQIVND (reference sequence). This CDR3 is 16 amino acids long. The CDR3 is CASSTSGLAPKDTQYF. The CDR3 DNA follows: TGTGCCAGTAGTACCTCGGGACTAGCCCCCAAGGATACGCAGTATTTT.

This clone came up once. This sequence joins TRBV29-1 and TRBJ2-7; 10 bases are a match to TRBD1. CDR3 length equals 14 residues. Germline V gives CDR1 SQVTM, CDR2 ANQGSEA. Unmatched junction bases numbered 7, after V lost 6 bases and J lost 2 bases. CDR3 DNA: TGCAGCGTGGAACCGGGACAGGGGACCTACGAGCAGTACTTC. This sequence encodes CSVEPGQGTYEQYF.